This TCR beta chain stems from a study of T cells in Graves' hyperthyroidism and ophthalmopathy. V dropped 6 bases and J dropped 8; count of bases not matched to a gene: 10. The CDR3 is made up of 15 amino acids. TCR beta CDR3 region amplification was performed from RNA transcripts. Carried out on the TCR CDR3, a first-round RT-PCR used the HTBI primer set. Using its own MiXCR run on the multiplex PCR reads, TCRdb lists one record per CDR3 protein. The sample records approximately 400,000 distinct CDR3 sequences, 25% being singletons. At least ten counts were recorded for this clonotype. No ophthalmopathy progression within 18 months constituted stable Graves' hyperthyroidism. Disease duration under 2 months; hyperthyroidism patients were aged 18 to 65.

This receptor was taken from a middle-aged man with Graves' hyperthyroidism. Specimen: blood. The chain is built from TRBV12-3 or TRBV12-4 and TRBJ2-1; 10 bases align to TRBD1. CDR3 residues: CASRTGTGVSDEQFF. DNA of the CDR3: TGTGCCAGCAGGACCGGGACAGGGGTGTCAGATGAGCAGTTCTTC.